These 30 T cell receptor beta chains were all obtained from the same sample, sequenced in a study of graft-versus-host responses after intestinal transplantation. Produced via immunoSEQ multiplex PCR; TCRdb's table is partial and in-frame only. This table holds 10,000 to 15,000 clones, 35% found once. There were 200,000 CFSE-labeled responder cells plated together with 200,000 irradiated, violet-dye-labeled stimulator cells. This specimen was alloreactive CD8+ T cells from a mixed lymphocyte reaction culture, taken before intestinal transplant. Subset indicated: CFSE-low proliferating T cells sorted from roughly 6-day pre-transplant mixed lymphocyte reaction (GvH or HvG direction). Receptors were obtained from a human patient who received an intestinal transplant.

This chain uses TRBV5-4 with TRBJ1-2; no clear D gene. V lost 0 bases and J lost 5, with 14 bases in between. The CDR3 is made up of 15 amino acids. The V gene's germline CDR1 is SGHNT and CDR2 YYREEE (reference sequence). The CDR3 sequence is CASSLAVQSPYGYTF. CDR3 DNA: TGTGCCAGCAGCTTGGCGGTCCAGAGCCCTTATGGCTACACCTTC.

There are a few counts of this clone. This sequence joins TRBV28 and TRBJ2-3, with D perhaps TRBD1 or TRBD2 (5 bases each). The CDR3 has 17 amino acids. V lost 4 bases to trimming and J lost 0 bases, with 17 bases between them. Germline-derived CDR1 and CDR2 are MDHEN and SYDVKM. The CDR3, as DNA: TGTGCCAGCAGTTCCACCCCGGGACCCCCTAGCACAGATACGCAGTATTTT. As protein: CASSSTPGPPSTDTQYF.

In DNA, the CDR3 is TGTGCCAGCAGCGGAAGGACAGGGCTGAACACCGGGGAGCTGTTTTTT. It encodes CASSGRTGLNTGELFF. The chain combines TRBV9 with TRBJ2-2; 8 bases align to TRBD1. V was clipped by 3 bases and J by 1 base; unmatched bases: 5. Germline values: CDR1 SGDLS, CDR2 YYNGEE. The CDR3 spans 16 residues.

This clone was observed a few times. The V and J genes are TRBV6-6 and TRBJ1-2; 9 bases map to TRBD1. The CDR3 runs 15 residues. V shed 5 bases and J 6 bases; nucleotides not matched to a gene: 10. CDR1 is MNHNY and CDR2 is SVGAGI in the germline V gene (reference sequence). The CDR3 DNA sequence: TGTGCCAGCAGTCCTCCGGGACAGGGTGTGCATGGCTACACCTTC. Translating gives CASSPPGQGVHGYTF.

V is TRBV6-5 and J is TRBJ1-5; unclear D gene. Germline values: CDR1 MNHEY, CDR2 SVGAGI. V lost 5 bases to trimming and J lost 7 bases, with 12 bases between them. The CDR3 has 13 residues. CDR3 residues: CASSLSIGQPQHF. The DNA of the CDR3 is TGTGCCAGCAGTCTGTCCATCGGGCAGCCCCAGCATTTT.

The V gene is TRBV7-8, the J gene TRBJ2-7; 15 bases align to TRBD2. Losses at the gene ends were 1 base for V and 0 bases for J; bases not matched to a gene: 7. Germline V lookup: CDR1 SGHVS, CDR2 FQNEAQ. This CDR3 has 19 amino acids. CDR3 in amino acids: CASSLGGTSGRRGSYEQYF. In DNA form, the CDR3 reads TGTGCCAGCAGCTTAGGGGGGACTAGCGGGAGGCGGGGCTCCTACGAGCAGTACTTC.

V gene TRBV5-6 combines with J gene TRBJ2-7, with D tentatively TRBD1 or TRBD2 (5 bases each). V was trimmed by 2 bases and J by 2 bases, leaving 14 bases between them. The CDR3 length is 15 residues. The germline V gene encodes CDR1 SGHDT and CDR2 YYEEEE. CDR3 in amino acids: CASSFGDEPTYEQYF. The CDR3 DNA sequence: TGTGCCAGCAGCTTTGGGGACGAACCCACCTACGAGCAGTACTTC.

The CDR3, as DNA: TGTGCTTCAAGGAGGTCTAGCACCTTC. It translates to CASRRSSTF. V usage is TRBV11-3 and J usage is TRBJ1-2; unclear D gene. Per the germline V gene, CDR1 is SGHNT and CDR2 is YENEEA. This CDR3 has 9 residues.

The CDR3 is CASRTDRVNGYTF. The CDR3 DNA is TGTGCCAGCAGAACGGACAGGGTGAATGGCTACACCTTC. The V and J genes are TRBV28 and TRBJ1-2; 8 bases map to TRBD1. V was clipped by 6 bases and J by 6 bases; unmatched bases: 6. Germline V CDR1 and CDR2: MDHEN, SYDVKM. This CDR3 comprises 13 residues.

This chain connects TRBV5-1 to TRBJ2-7; TRBD2 matches 11 bases. The CDR3 is 14 amino acids. CDR1 and CDR2 (germline): SGHRS, YFSETQ. V was clipped by 7 bases and J by 4 bases; unmatched bases: 7. The chain's CDR3 is CASSPGLADYEQYF. In nucleotides, the CDR3 is TGCGCCAGCTCTCCGGGACTAGCGGATTACGAGCAGTACTTC.

The chain couples TRBV6-5 to TRBJ2-1, with D unresolved. V lost 4 bases and J 5 bases, leaving 3 bases between the germline ends. The CDR3 covers 11 residues. Germline CDR1 is MNHEY and CDR2 is SVGAGI. CDR3 in amino acids: CASSSNNEQFF. In DNA, the CDR3 is TGTGCCAGCAGTTCCAACAATGAGCAGTTCTTC.

CDR3 sequence reads: CASSLGTYNEQFF. The CDR3 DNA reads as TGTGCCAGCAGCTTGGGGACCTACAATGAGCAGTTCTTC. J is TRBJ2-1 and V is TRBV5-6; no reliable D call. V was cut by 0 bases and J by 2 bases, with 3 bases left in between. The CDR3 spans 13 residues. CDR1 SGHDT and CDR2 YYEEEE come from the germline V gene.

This clone was detected only a few times. Given a much more abundant clone one base away, this may be a read error. The genes are TRBV27 and TRBJ2-7; D gene unclear. CDR1 MNHEY and CDR2 SMNVEV come from the germline V gene (reference sequence). Trimming took off 5 bases at V and 2 bases at J, with 10 bases between the two ends. The CDR3 contains 13 residues. DNA for the CDR3: TGTGCCAGCAGTCTCGGAGTGGCCTACGAGCAGTACTTC. Translated: CASSLGVAYEQYF.

The gene calls are TRBV10-1 and TRBJ2-2; D call uncertain. The germline V and J ends were trimmed by 3 bases and 3 bases, with 14 bases remaining between them. The germline CDR1 and CDR2 sequences are WNHNN and SYGVQD (reference sequence). There are 16 residues in the CDR3. CDR3 residues: CASSDSAGLDTGELFF. CDR3 sequence (DNA): TGCGCCAGCAGTGATTCGGCAGGATTGGACACCGGGGAGCTGTTTTTT.

The chain couples TRBV27 to TRBJ2-1; D perhaps matches TRBD1 (5 bases). V was trimmed by 3 bases and J by 3 bases, leaving 15 bases between them. The CDR3 has 16 residues. Per the germline V gene, CDR1 is MNHEY and CDR2 is SMNVEV (reference sequence). The CDR3, as DNA: TGTGCCAGCAGTTTCTATCTAGGGGAAGGCTACAATGAGCAGTTCTTC. Its translation: CASSFYLGEGYNEQFF.

Of note for this clone: The identical CDR3 is also encoded by other nucleotide sequences in the sample. CDR3 coding DNA: TGTGCCAGCAGCCTTCGGGGTACTGAAGCTTTCTTT. Translation gives CASSLRGTEAFF. V and J are TRBV5-6 and TRBJ1-1; no reliable D call. CDR1 SGHDT and CDR2 YYEEEE come from the germline V gene. Trimming left V 4 bases short and J 5 bases short, with 9 bases between. The CDR3 totals 12 residues.

V and J are TRBV13 and TRBJ2-7; unclear D gene. Trimming shortened V by 4 bases and J by 3 bases, and 10 bases separated the two germline ends. Germline V gives CDR1 PRHDT, CDR2 FYEKMQ (reference sequence). The CDR3 has 13 residues. CDR3 in amino acids: CASSSDVDYEQYF. Here the CDR3 DNA reads TGTGCCAGCAGCTCGGACGTGGACTACGAGCAGTACTTC.

This chain connects TRBV9 to TRBJ2-5; TRBD2 aligns across 8 bases. Germline lookup yields CDR1 SGDLS and CDR2 YYNGEE. This CDR3 spans 16 amino acids. The V gene end was trimmed by 3 bases and the J gene end by 0 bases; junction bases not matched to a gene: 7. The CDR3 loop reads CASSARSGTYQETQYF. Here the CDR3 DNA reads TGTGCCAGCAGCGCGCGTAGCGGGACGTACCAAGAGACCCAGTACTTC.

This clone was counted once. The rearrangement uses TRBV7-3 and TRBJ2-7, with D perhaps matching TRBD1 (6 bases). This CDR3 is 13 amino acids long. V was pared by 2 bases and J by 3 bases, with 8 bases between. CDR1 SGHTA and CDR2 FQGTGA come from the germline V gene. The CDR3 DNA reads TGTGCCAGCAGCTTAGGGGACAACTACGAGCAGTACTTC. This codes for CASSLGDNYEQYF.

This clone occurred a few times. V usage is TRBV5-3 and J usage is TRBJ2-7; the D is unclear. TRBV5-3 is placed among ORFs of uncertain function. The V end lost 7 bases, the J end lost 3 bases, and 5 bases lay between the germline ends. The CDR3 consists of 10 residues. CDR3 nucleotide sequence: TGTGCCAGATGTGGCTACGAGCAGTACTTC. Translation: CARCGYEQYF.

As for this clone: One end of the junction fails to match germline, which may point to a read error. At the DNA level, this CDR3 is encoded by other sequences in the same sample as well. CDR3: CASSQFGTYTYEQYF. The CDR3 coding sequence is TGTGCCAGCAGCCAGTTCGGGACCTATACCTACGAGCAGTACTTC. The J gene is TRBJ2-7, the V gene TRBV4-1; D possibly matches TRBD1 or TRBD2 (5 bases each). Germline V lookup: CDR1 MGHRA, CDR2 YSYEKL. This CDR3 region has 15 residues.

Details on this clone: The junction departs from the called germline gene at one end, perhaps through a read error. The rearrangement uses TRBV7-6 and TRBJ2-2, with D maybe TRBD1 (5 bases). This CDR3 has 17 residues. Germline V gives CDR1 SGHVS, CDR2 FNYEAQ. For the CDR3, the DNA is TGTGCCAGCGCCATCCCAGGGAATGAGCCGAACATCGGGGAGCTGTTTTTT. Amino acids: CASAIPGNEPNIGELFF. The variable domain in full, completed from reference TRBV7-6 and TRBJ2-2, reads GAGVSQSPRYKVTKRGQDVALRCDPISGHVSLYWYRQALGQGPEFLTYFNYEAQQDKSGLPNDRFSAERPEGSISTLTIQRTEQRDSAMYRCASAIPGNEPNIGELFFGEGSRLTVL.

This clone appeared a few times. The rearrangement links TRBV9 to TRBJ1-1; D possibly corresponds to TRBD1 (5 bases). The CDR3 runs to 14 residues. Trimming took 4 bases from V and 3 from J, leaving 13 bases between them. Per germline, CDR1 SGDLS and CDR2 YYNGEE. CDR3 nucleotides: TGTGCCAGCAGCCCTCCCCAGGGCGACACTGAAGCTTTCTTT. Amino acid sequence: CASSPPQGDTEAFF.

The chain uses TRBV27 and TRBJ2-7; D is tentatively TRBD1 or TRBD2 (5 bases each). Deletions cut 2 bases from V and 3 bases from J, with 11 bases between. Germline V CDR1 and CDR2: MNHEY, SMNVEV (reference sequence). The CDR3 length is 14 residues. The CDR3 protein is CASSLTGQNYEQYF. CDR3 in DNA: TGTGCCAGCAGTTTAACGGGGCAGAACTACGAGCAGTACTTC.

This clone is labeled as medium-sized. The gene calls are TRBV5-6 and TRBJ1-5; D is ambiguous. This CDR3 region has 14 residues. V was cut by 0 bases and J by 6 bases, with 10 bases left in between. The germline V gene has CDR1 SGHDT and CDR2 YYEEEE. The CDR3 DNA is TGTGCCAGCAGCTTGGGCGCGTCGGGTCAGCCCCAGCATTTT. Its translation: CASSLGASGQPQHF.

The rearrangement joins TRBV4-1 to TRBJ2-2, with D perhaps matching TRBD2 (6 bases). The V end lost 1 base, the J end lost 0 bases, and 12 bases lay between the germline ends. The CDR3 totals 17 residues. Looked up from germline, CDR1 is MGHRA and CDR2 is YSYEKL. DNA for the CDR3: TGCGCCAGCAGCCAAGGATTTAGCGGAGCGAACACCGGGGAGCTGTTTTTT. Translating it yields CASSQGFSGANTGELFF.

The CDR3 DNA reads as TGTGCCAGCAGCCAAGATAGGACAGGGGGGGAAGAGACCCAGTACTTC. It translates to CASSQDRTGGEETQYF. The chain has TRBV4-2 and TRBJ2-5; 10 nucleotides align to TRBD1. The V gene's germline CDR1 is LGHNA and CDR2 YNFKEQ. The CDR3 covers 16 residues. V shed 0 bases, J shed 3 bases, and the junction held 4 bases outside the gene matches.

The V and J genes are TRBV6-7 and TRBJ1-1; no clear D gene. TRBV6-7 is noted as an ORF with a role that remains uncertain. The CDR3 runs 13 residues. V dropped 0 bases and J dropped 7 bases, with 9 bases sitting between them. The CDR3: CASSYSNELEAFF. CDR3 sequence (DNA): TGTGCCAGCAGTTACTCGAACGAACTTGAAGCTTTCTTT.

DNA of the CDR3: TGTGCCAGCAGGCCCGGGTATGGCGAGCAGTTCTTC. Translated, it gives CASRPGYGEQFF. V is TRBV7-6 and J is TRBJ2-1, with D uncertain. There are 12 residues in the CDR3. CDR1 and CDR2 (germline): SGHVS, FNYEAQ. V was cut by 6 bases and J by 10 bases, with 13 bases left in between.

V is TRBV9 and J is TRBJ2-7, with 8 nucleotides matching TRBD1. The CDR3 consists of 14 residues. J lost 4 bases, V lost 3 bases, and 6 bases had no gene match. CDR1 and CDR2 from the germline V gene are SGDLS and YYNGEE. The CDR3 sequence: CASSGTGLEYEQYF. The CDR3, as DNA: TGTGCCAGCAGCGGGACAGGGCTGGAGTACGAGCAGTACTTC.